This T cell receptor beta chain appears in the sequencing data of a study of blood T cell repertoires in COVID-19. For the study at large: From the United States, Italy and Spain came samples of acute and convalescent COVID-19. T cells, B-cell-depleted T cells, or PBMCs provided the cDNA or gDNA that served as material.

The CDR3 is made up of 14 amino acids. Germline values: CDR1 MNHEY, CDR2 SMNVEV (reference sequence). Trimming removed 0 bases at V and 8 bases at J, with 13 bases between. Repertoires were generated with immunoSEQ multiplex PCR, while TCRdb's copy carries only in-frame clones and drops some. The data hold some 300,000 clones, with roughly 86% observed a single time. This study enrolled people aged roughly 18 to 100 from around 26 US geographic areas. The sequenced material came from PBMCs or T cells enriched from blood (not recorded which). The TCR sequence derives from a woman between 45 and 60 years old who had been exposed to COVID-19. The V and J genes are TRBV27 and TRBJ1-2, with no clear D. The CDR3 protein is CASSLSHRTMGYTF. The CDR3, as DNA: TGTGCCAGCAGTTTATCGCACCGAACTATGGGCTACACCTTC.